Following are 6 T cell receptor beta chains from one sample sequenced in a study of tumor and adjacent non-tumor tissue in lung cancer. This sample's RNA came from whole unsorted tissue. TCRbeta libraries were built with three rounds of nested PCR, modified from ARM-PCR. TCRdb redid the calling of the multiplex PCR reads with MiXCR, one entry per CDR3 protein. The table has approximately 120,000 distinct CDR3 sequences, roughly 64% seen once. Specimen: lung tumor tissue. The receptors derive from a man aged 30-40 years with non-small cell lung cancer.

This clonotype has a handful of counts. The junction departs from the called germline gene at one end, perhaps through a read error. The chain uses TRBV20-1 and TRBJ2-4; no firm D call. CDR3 length: 12 residues. Germline V lookup: CDR1 DFQATT, CDR2 SNEGSKA (reference sequence). The CDR3 spells CSARETANTQYF. The CDR3 DNA reads TGCAGTGCTAGAGAGACTGCCAACACTCAGTACTTC.

V is TRBV7-2 and J is TRBJ2-1; 9 bases map to TRBD1. Trimming took 3 bases from V and 11 from J; bases not matched to a gene: 5. The CDR3 extends over 13 amino acids. Germline CDR1 reads SGHTA; CDR2 reads FQGNSA. The chain's CDR3 is CASSLTGGNKQFF. For the CDR3, the DNA is TGTGCCAGCAGCTTGACAGGGGGGAATAAGCAGTTCTTC. Full variable domain (remainder filled in from reference TRBV7-2 and TRBJ2-1): GAGVSQSPSNKVTEKGKDVELRCDPISGHTALYWYRQSLGQGLEFLIYFQGNSAPDKSGLPSDRFSAERTGGSVSTLTIQRTQQEDSAVYLCASSLTGGNKQFFGPGTRLTVL.

This clonotype was observed a few times. The chain recombines TRBV24-1 with TRBJ1-4; D is unclear. Germline V lookup: CDR1 KGHDR, CDR2 SFDVKD. Trimming shortened V by 5 bases and J by 4 bases, and 10 bases separated the two germline ends. This CDR3 comprises 14 residues. The DNA for the CDR3 is TGTGCCACCAGTGCTAGGGCCTTTAATGAAAAACTGTTTTTT. It codes for CATSARAFNEKLFF.

To note about this clonotype: Possible read error: a much larger clone is one base away. V usage is TRBV29-1 and J usage is TRBJ2-1; 13 bases are shared with TRBD2. CDR1 is SQVTM, CDR2 ANQGSEA, per germline. This CDR3 has 12 residues. CDR3 DNA sequence: TGCAGCGTGGGACTAGCGGGGAATGAGAAGTTCTTC. It is translated as CSVGLAGNEKFF.

In its sample, this clonotype was seen many times. The chain links TRBV29-1 to TRBJ1-4, with TRBD1 matching over 9 bases. The CDR3 covers 14 residues. Trimming took 7 bases from V and 8 from J; bases not matched to a gene: 11. Germline loops: CDR1 SQVTM, CDR2 ANQGSEA. The CDR3 here is CSASPGTGREKLFF. Written as DNA, the CDR3 is TGCAGCGCCTCACCCGGGACAGGGAGAGAAAAACTGTTTTTT.

As regards this clonotype: A much larger clone differs from this one at a single base, so this may be a read error. The chain employs TRBV4-1 and TRBJ2-2; 9 positions agree with TRBD2. Germline CDR1 is MGHRA and CDR2 is YSYEKL. The CDR3 runs to 15 residues. The ends lost 4 bases at V and 4 bases at J; junction bases unmatched: 4. The CDR3 region is CASSRGAGGTGELFF. In DNA, the CDR3 is TGCGCCAGCAGCCGAGGAGCGGGGGGCACCGGGGAGCTGTTTTTT.